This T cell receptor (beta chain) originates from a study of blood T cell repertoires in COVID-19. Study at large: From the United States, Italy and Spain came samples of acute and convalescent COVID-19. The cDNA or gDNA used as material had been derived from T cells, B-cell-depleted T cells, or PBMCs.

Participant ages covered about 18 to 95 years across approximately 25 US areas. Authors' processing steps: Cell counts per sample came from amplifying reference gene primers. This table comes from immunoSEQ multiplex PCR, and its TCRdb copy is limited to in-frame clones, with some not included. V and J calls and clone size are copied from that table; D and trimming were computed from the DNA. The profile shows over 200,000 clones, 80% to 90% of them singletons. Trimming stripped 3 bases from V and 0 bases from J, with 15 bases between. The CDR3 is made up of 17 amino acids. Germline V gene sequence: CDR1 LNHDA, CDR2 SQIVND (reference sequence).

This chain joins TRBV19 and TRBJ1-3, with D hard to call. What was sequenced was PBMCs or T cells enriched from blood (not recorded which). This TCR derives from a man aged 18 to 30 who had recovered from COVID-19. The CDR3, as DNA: TGTGCCAGTAGTATCTTCGCGGACGGGAGCTCTGGAAACACCATATATTTT. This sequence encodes CASSIFADGSSGNTIYF.